The 13 T cell receptor beta chains presented below share a single source sample, sequenced in a study of blood T cell repertoires in COVID-19. The assay was immunoSEQ multiplex PCR, and TCRdb's table has in-frame clones only and misses some. This sample has under 150,000 clones; 79% occur once, and the top ten carry 3% to 4.5%. Material: peripheral blood. The receptors stem from a woman at least 80 years old with acute or convalescent COVID-19.

J is TRBJ2-3 and V is TRBV11-3, with D hard to call. V was trimmed by 1 base and J by 0 bases, leaving 5 bases between them. The CDR3 runs to 14 residues. Germline CDR1 SGHNT, CDR2 YENEEA. The CDR3 nucleotides are TGTGCCAGCAGCTTAGCAGCGAGCACAGATACGCAGTATTTT. Protein product: CASSLAASTDTQYF.

This rearrangement joins TRBV27 to TRBJ2-1; 9 bases align to TRBD1. With V trimmed by 8 bases and J by 4 bases, 3 bases remained unmatched. The CDR3 loop spans 13 amino acids. Germline V CDR1 and CDR2: MNHEY, SMNVEV (reference sequence). The DNA of the CDR3 is TGTGCCAGCGGAGGACAGGGGTACAATGAGCAGTTCTTC. As protein: CASGGQGYNEQFF.

This chain joins TRBV30 and TRBJ1-2, with D tentatively TRBD1 (5 bases). V lost 4 bases, J lost 2 bases, and 17 bases lay in between. This CDR3 spans 15 amino acids. Germline V lookup: CDR1 GTSNPN, CDR2 SVGIG (reference sequence). The CDR3, as DNA: TGTGCCTGGATTGCTGAGGGGAGGGGAAACTATGGCTACACCTTC. Translation gives CAWIAEGRGNYGYTF.

This sequence joins TRBV12-3 or TRBV12-4 and TRBJ2-1; D remains unclear. The V end was cut by 3 bases, the J end by 6 bases, with 3 bases between. This CDR3 is built from 11 residues. The CDR3 is CASSFFNEQFF. The CDR3 region has the DNA TGTGCCAGCAGTTTCTTCAATGAGCAGTTCTTC.

The rearrangement joins TRBV4-3 to TRBJ1-4; D is possibly TRBD1 (5 bases). This CDR3 spans 14 amino acids. V lost 4 bases to trimming and J lost 8 bases, with 14 bases between them. Germline V gene data show CDR1 as LGHNA and CDR2 as YSLEER. The CDR3 DNA follows: TGCGCCAGCAGCCCGGGGGGTTTCGGAGAAAAACTGTTTTTT. Protein: CASSPGGFGEKLFF.

The J gene is TRBJ2-7, the V gene TRBV12-5, with 7 bases fitting TRBD1. The junction had 8 bases not matched to a gene; V was cut back by 6 bases and J by 0 bases. CDR3 length equals 15 residues. The germline V gene encodes CDR1 LGHNT and CDR2 FRNRAP. The CDR3 DNA is TGTGCTAGTGGCACCGGACAGGACATCTCCTACGAGCAGTACTTC. Translated, it gives CASGTGQDISYEQYF.

The chain recombines TRBV9 with TRBJ1-1; D remains ambiguous. Looked up from germline, CDR1 is SGDLS and CDR2 is YYNGEE. Trimming removed 4 bases from V and 1 base from J, with 14 bases in between. The CDR3 contains 15 residues. CDR3 nucleotides: TGTGCCAGCAGCCCTCAGTTAGGCGGGAACACTGAAGCTTTCTTT. Protein product: CASSPQLGGNTEAFF. Supplemented by reference TRBV9 and TRBJ1-1, the full variable domain reads DSGVTQTPKHLITATGQRVTLRCSPRSGDLSVYWYQQSLDQGLQFLIQYYNGEERAKGNILERFSAQQFPDLHSELNLSSLELGDSALYFCASSPQLGGNTEAFFGQGTRLTVV.

The V and J genes are TRBV7-6 and TRBJ1-1; 8 bases fit TRBD1. The length of the CDR3 is 15 residues. J was trimmed by 6 bases and V by 5 bases; bases with no gene match: 11. CDR1 is SGHVS, CDR2 FNYEAQ, per germline. In nucleotides, the CDR3 is TGTGCCAGCAGCCCTAAACAGGGGGTAGGCGCTGAAGCTTTCTTT. Amino acids: CASSPKQGVGAEAFF.

This clone was seen a handful of times. The chain employs TRBV5-4 and TRBJ2-1, with D perhaps matching TRBD1 (5 bases). V was clipped by 4 bases and J by 7 bases, with 18 bases between them. Looked up from germline, CDR1 is SGHNT and CDR2 is YYREEE (reference sequence). The CDR3 has 15 residues. The DNA for the CDR3 is TGTGCCAGCAGCGCCACCAGGGTCTTGGGGAATGAGCAGTTCTTC. It translates to CASSATRVLGNEQFF.

The chain uses TRBV6-2 or TRBV6-3 and TRBJ2-3, with 9 bases matching TRBD2. The CDR3 is 16 residues long. Germline CDR1 MNHEY, CDR2 SVGEGT. V gave up 2 bases and J gave up 2 bases; unmatched junction bases: 5. CDR3 bases: TGTGCCAGCAGTTACCCAGAGCGGGGGGTCACAGATACGCAGTATTTT. Translation: CASSYPERGVTDTQYF.

The rearrangement joins TRBV6-5 to TRBJ1-1, with a weak D call TRBD1 (6 bases). V dropped 5 bases and J dropped 11 bases, with 21 bases sitting between them. The germline V gene encodes CDR1 MNHEY and CDR2 SVGAGI. The CDR3 runs 14 residues. CDR3 DNA: TGTGCCAGCAGTCCAGAGTTGGGGGCGGCAGGGGCTTTCTTT. Translated, it gives CASSPELGAAGAFF.

The rearrangement links TRBV7-2 to TRBJ2-5; D is possibly TRBD1 (6 bases). Trimming took 7 bases from V and 5 from J, leaving 17 bases between them. The CDR3 has 14 residues. The germline gives CDR1 SGHTA, CDR2 FQGNSA. The CDR3 protein is CASNLRGYGETQYF. In DNA form, the CDR3 reads TGTGCCAGCAACCTAAGGGGGTACGGGGAGACCCAGTACTTC.

The V and J genes are TRBV24-1 and TRBJ2-2, with D tentatively TRBD1 (5 bases). This CDR3 spans 15 amino acids. Germline CDR1 is KGHDR and CDR2 is SFDVKD. Trimming removed 7 bases from V and 5 bases from J, with 16 bases in between. CDR3 region: CATSQLDSTTGELFF. DNA of the CDR3: TGTGCCACCAGCCAGCTTGACAGTACGACCGGGGAGCTGTTTTTT.